This T cell receptor beta chain emerged from a study of blood T cell repertoires in COVID-19. Germline V CDR1 and CDR2: LNHNV, YYDKDF (reference sequence). V dropped 2 bases and J dropped 8; count of bases not matched to a gene: 8. This CDR3 has 17 amino acids. Produced via immunoSEQ multiplex PCR; TCRdb's table is partial and in-frame only. The data show around 85,000 clones, 90% seen once. The V and J genes are TRBV15 and TRBJ2-1; 14 nucleotides match TRBD2. Sequenced sample: peripheral blood. This receptor was taken from a woman of 80 years or more with active or convalescent COVID-19. This CDR3 reads CATSRNLGTSGSDEQFF. CDR3 DNA: TGTGCCACCAGCAGAAACCTCGGGACTAGCGGGAGCGATGAGCAGTTCTTC.